The 15 T cell receptor beta chains below were found in one sample sequenced in a study of response to subunit inactivated influenza vaccine. Using its own MiXCR run on the RT-PCR reads, TCRdb lists one record per CDR3 protein. Here the sample spans approximately 730,000 distinct CDR3 sequences, roughly 14% being singletons. The sample consisted of PBMCs from blood, taken 14 to 15 days before vaccination. Every receptor here comes from a man between 45 and 60 years old who received an inactivated influenza vaccine.

V and J are TRBV19 and TRBJ2-1; D uncertain. CDR3 length equals 13 residues. Trimming left V 5 bases short and J 11 bases short, with 16 bases between. Germline V gives CDR1 LNHDA, CDR2 SQIVND (reference sequence). The CDR3 DNA reads as TGTGCCAGTAGTTTCCGATACTACGGGCAGCAGTTCTTC. Translation gives CASSFRYYGQQFF.

The V gene is TRBV18, the J gene TRBJ2-4, with D unresolved. This CDR3 is built from 14 residues. Trimming left V 2 bases short and J 2 bases short, with 7 bases between. CDR1 and CDR2 from the germline V gene are KGHSH and LQKENI. DNA for the CDR3: TGTGCCAGCTCACCAGGCAATCCCAAAAACATTCAGTACTTC. Its protein is CASSPGNPKNIQYF.

The chain joins TRBV4-2 to TRBJ2-5; 7 bases fit TRBD1. J lost 0 bases, V lost 7 bases, and 5 bases had no gene match. The CDR3 has 14 amino acids. The germline CDR1 and CDR2 sequences are LGHNA and YNFKEQ. CDR3: CASNRGTDQETQYF. The CDR3 nucleotides read TGTGCCAGCAACCGTGGGACAGACCAAGAGACCCAGTACTTC.

This clonotype was seen a handful of times. The chain joins TRBV6-2 or TRBV6-3 to TRBJ1-6, with 9 nucleotides matching TRBD1. After removal of 3 bases from V and 9 bases from J, the junction contained 9 bases not matched to a gene. Per germline, CDR1 MNHEY and CDR2 SVGEGT. This CDR3 has 16 amino acids. CDR3 sequence: CASSYSRTGVSSPLHF. In DNA form, the CDR3 reads TGTGCCAGCAGTTATAGCCGGACAGGGGTGAGTTCACCCCTCCACTTT.

This clonotype was detected a few times. The CDR3 sequence is CASSLRLATGELFF. For the CDR3, the DNA is TGTGCCAGCAGTCTCAGACTAGCGACCGGGGAGCTGTTTTTT. This rearrangement joins TRBV27 to TRBJ2-2; 8 nucleotides agree with TRBD2. The ends lost 5 bases at V and 5 bases at J; junction bases unmatched: 4. Germline CDR1 reads MNHEY; CDR2 reads SMNVEV (reference sequence). There are 14 residues in the CDR3.

V and J are TRBV20-1 and TRBJ2-5, with D perhaps TRBD2 (5 bases). Germline CDR1 reads DFQATT; CDR2 reads SNEGSKA (reference sequence). This CDR3 region has 13 residues. V lost 3 bases and J lost 7, with 15 bases in between. The CDR3 DNA is TGCAGTGCTAGCGAGGGCCGCTTTGGGACCCAGTACTTC. The encoded protein is CSASEGRFGTQYF.

V usage is TRBV12-3 or TRBV12-4 and J usage is TRBJ2-2; 10 bases agree with TRBD2. There are 15 residues in the CDR3. V lost 6 bases and J lost 4; bases outside the gene matches: 5. The CDR3 loop reads CASSLLAGTTGELFF. The DNA for the CDR3 is TGTGCCAGCAGCCTACTAGCGGGAACCACCGGGGAGCTGTTTTTT.

The V call is TRBV5-1, the J call TRBJ2-1, with 10 bases lining up with TRBD1. The V and J ends lost 0 bases and 5 bases, in that order; junction bases with no gene match: 2. CDR3 length: 15 residues. Germline V gives CDR1 SGHRS, CDR2 YFSETQ. DNA for the CDR3: TGCGCCAGCAGCTTGGGGGGGACAGGGGACAATGAGCAGTTCTTC. Translated: CASSLGGTGDNEQFF. Complete variable domain (other parts from reference TRBV5-1 and TRBJ2-1): KAGVTQTPRYLIKTRGQQVTLSCSPISGHRSVSWYQQTPGQGLQFLFEYFSETQRNKGNFPGRFSGRQFSNSRSEMNVSTLELGDSALYLCASSLGGTGDNEQFFGPGTRLTVL.

This clonotype showed up just a few times. The genes are TRBV20-1 and TRBJ2-1, with 8 bases matching TRBD2. From germline, CDR1 is DFQATT and CDR2 SNEGSKA (reference sequence). This CDR3 region has 15 residues. Unmatched junction bases numbered 11, after V lost 4 bases and J lost 6 bases. Here the CDR3 DNA reads TGCAGTGCTATGGACCGGGGGGGAGGGCTCAATGAGCAGTTCTTC. As protein: CSAMDRGGGLNEQFF.

This chain joins TRBV11-2 and TRBJ1-4; D gene ambiguous. This CDR3 has 14 amino acids. Germline-derived CDR1 and CDR2 are SGHAT and FQNNGV. Trimming removed 6 bases from V and 0 bases from J, with 8 bases in between. CDR3: CASRGAPTNEKLFF. Written as DNA, the CDR3 is TGTGCCAGCAGGGGAGCCCCAACTAATGAAAAACTGTTTTTT.

This clonotype was recorded at least ten times. This rearrangement joins TRBV12-3 or TRBV12-4 to TRBJ1-5; 8 bases are a match to TRBD1. CDR3 length equals 14 residues. J lost 5 bases, V lost 1 base, and 1 base had no gene match. Written as DNA, the CDR3 is TGTGCCAGCAGTTTAGGACAGGGGTATCAGCCCCAGCATTTT. Translating gives CASSLGQGYQPQHF.

This clonotype was seen repeatedly, ten times or more. The genes are TRBV6-5 and TRBJ1-1, with D possibly TRBD1 on 5 matching bases. CDR1 is MNHEY and CDR2 is SVGAGI in the germline V gene. Trimming shortened V by 2 bases and J by 10 bases, and 8 bases separated the two germline ends. This CDR3 spans 11 amino acids. Here the CDR3 DNA reads TGTGCCAGCAGTTACGAGGGGAGAGCTTTCTTT. Its translation: CASSYEGRAFF.

In this sample, this clonotype turned up many times. The V call is TRBV2, the J call TRBJ2-7; unclear D gene. Deletions cut 6 bases from V and 4 bases from J, with 7 bases between. This CDR3 contains 11 residues. Germline CDR1 and CDR2: SNHLY and FYNNEI. DNA of the CDR3: TGTGCCAGCAGCCCTACGTACGAGCAGTACTTC. This encodes CASSPTYEQYF. The full variable domain, rest sourced from reference TRBV2 and TRBJ2-7, is EPEVTQTPSHQVTQMGQEVILRCVPISNHLYFYWYRQILGQKVEFLVSFYNNEISEKSEIFDDQFSVERPDGSNFTLKIRSTKLEDSAMYFCASSPTYEQYFGPGTRLTVT.

The table lists this clonotype with many counts. The rearrangement links TRBV20-1 to TRBJ2-5; D gene unclear. Germline V CDR1 and CDR2: DFQATT, SNEGSKA (reference sequence). The V gene lost 6 bases and the J gene lost 2 bases, with 4 bases spanning the gap. The CDR3 length is 10 residues. CDR3 sequence: CSAAQETQYF. CDR3 nucleotide sequence: TGCAGTGCAGCACAAGAGACCCAGTACTTC.

This chain links TRBV5-1 with TRBJ1-2, with TRBD1 as a possible D gene (6 bases). The V gene's germline CDR1 is SGHRS and CDR2 YFSETQ. Trimming took 0 bases from V and 8 from J, leaving 14 bases between them. The CDR3 is 14 amino acids. As DNA, the CDR3 is TGCGCCAGCAGCTTGGAGCAGGGGCGTGAAGGCTACACCTTC. Protein: CASSLEQGREGYTF.